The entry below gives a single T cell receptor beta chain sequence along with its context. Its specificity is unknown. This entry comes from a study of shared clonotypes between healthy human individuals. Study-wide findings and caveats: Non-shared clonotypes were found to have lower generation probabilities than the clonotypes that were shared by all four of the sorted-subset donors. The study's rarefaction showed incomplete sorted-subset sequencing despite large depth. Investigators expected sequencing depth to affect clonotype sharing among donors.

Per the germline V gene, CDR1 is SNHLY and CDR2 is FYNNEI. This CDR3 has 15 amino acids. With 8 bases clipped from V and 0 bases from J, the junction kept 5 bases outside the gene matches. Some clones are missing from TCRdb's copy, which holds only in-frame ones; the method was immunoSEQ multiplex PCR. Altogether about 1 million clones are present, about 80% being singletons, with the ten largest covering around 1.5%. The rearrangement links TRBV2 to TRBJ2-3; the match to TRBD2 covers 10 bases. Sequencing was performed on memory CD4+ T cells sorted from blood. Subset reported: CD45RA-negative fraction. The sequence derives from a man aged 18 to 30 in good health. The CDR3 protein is CASLLAGGSTDTQYF. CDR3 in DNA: TGTGCCAGCTTGTTAGCGGGGGGTAGCACAGATACGCAGTATTTT.